This T cell receptor beta chain was profiled in a study of control samples from healthy donors and cancer patients. TCRdb keeps only in-frame clones here, not all; method: immunoSEQ multiplex PCR. The sample shows 60,000 to 75,000 clones, over 85% of them seen only once. This CDR3 contains 15 residues. From germline, CDR1 is SEHNR and CDR2 FQNEAQ (reference sequence). Losses at the gene ends were 1 base for V and 4 bases for J; bases not matched to a gene: 2. This chain connects TRBV7-9 to TRBJ2-1; 9 bases are shared with TRBD2. Material for sequencing was PBMCs. The TCR sequence derives from a man aged 55 to 70 with colorectal cancer. This CDR3 is CASSLEGLAYNEQFF. In DNA, the CDR3 is TGTGCCAGCAGCTTAGAGGGACTAGCTTACAATGAGCAGTTCTTC.